This T cell receptor beta chain was identified during a study of control samples from healthy donors and cancer patients. TCRdb keeps only in-frame clones here, not all; method: immunoSEQ multiplex PCR. The data contain roughly 160,000 clones, about 94% of them singletons. The length of the CDR3 is 13 residues. The germline CDR1 and CDR2 sequences are MRHNA and SNTAGT. V gave up 4 bases and J gave up 2 bases, with 7 bases separating them. What was sequenced was PBMCs. The chain uses TRBV6-4 and TRBJ2-3; D is unclear. This clonotype was sampled from a man in his 60s with colorectal cancer. The CDR3 DNA is TGTGCCAGCAGTGTACAGTACACAGATACGCAGTATTTT. It codes for CASSVQYTDTQYF.